A selection of T cell receptor beta chains follows, all from one sample in a study of CD8+ T cells in alopecia areata. Assay: immunoSEQ multiplex PCR; the TCRdb copy retains only in-frame clones and omits some. The data show 200,000 to 250,000 clones, roughly 66% seen once. This specimen was CD4+ T cells sorted from blood, taken at approximately week 45, from a patient treated with tofacitinib. These receptors originate from a human donor with alopecia areata. CDR3s include the opening cysteine and the closing phenylalanine or tryptophan. D genes are given only for firm matches. Clone size, where shown, is once, few, many, or a class for clones that have expanded.

>TRBV5-1|TRBJ2-7|.|TRBD1
TGCGCCAGCAGCTCGGACAGGACGGGCGAGCAGTACTTC
CASSSDRTGEQYF
>TRBV11-2|TRBJ1-4|.|.
TGTGCCAGCAGCTTAGCGGGGGAAAAACTGTTTTTT
CASSLAGEKLFF
>TRBV18|TRBJ1-5|.|.
TGTGCCAGCTCACCAGCCAGGGTTAATCAGCCCCAGCATTTT
CASSPARVNQPQHF
>TRBV18|TRBJ1-1|once|.
TGTGCCAGCTCATCACAGGGTTCTGAAGCTTTCTTT
CASSSQGSEAFF
>TRBV7-2|TRBJ2-7|few|.
TGTGCCAGCAGCTTAAGGCCGATTACCTACGAGCAGTACTTC
CASSLRPITYEQYF
>TRBV5-6|TRBJ2-5|.|TRBD2
TGTGCCAGCAGCTTGGCCGGGGGGAAGACCCAGTACTTC
CASSLAGGKTQYF
>TRBV29-1|TRBJ1-1|.|.
TGCAGCGTTATGCGAAGGCTCTACCCTGAAGCTTTCTTT
CSVMRRLYPEAFF
>TRBV5-1|TRBJ1-2|.|.
TGCGCCAGCAGCTCACAGGATGACTATGGCTACACCTTC
CASSSQDDYGYTF
>TRBV5-1|TRBJ1-1|.|.
TGCGCCAGCAGCTTGGCAGGCGGCAGAAACACTGAAGCTTTCTTT
CASSLAGGRNTEAFF
>TRBV4-2|TRBJ2-1|once|.
TGTGCCAGCAGCCAAGGTGCGGGGGCCGGGCAGTTCTTC
CASSQGAGAGQFF
>TRBV13|TRBJ1-5|.|TRBD1
TGTGCCAGCAGCTTAGGAGGAGGGGGCGGCAATCAGCCCCAGCATTTT
CASSLGGGGGNQPQHF
>TRBV4-3|TRBJ2-5|few|TRBD1
TGCGCCAGCAGCCCTTCTACAGGGGGCCGAGAGACCCAGTACTTC
CASSPSTGGRETQYF
>TRBV30|TRBJ1-1|.|.
TGTGCCTGGAGTGTAGGGGGACACCTGAACACTGAAGCTTTCTTT
CAWSVGGHLNTEAFF
>TRBV20-1|TRBJ2-5|.|.
TGCAGTGCCCGTCCGGGGGAGACCCAGTACTTC
CSARPGETQYF
>TRBV29-1|TRBJ1-2|.|.
TGCAGCGCACACCTTGCGGGAGTAGGCTACACCTTC
CSAHLAGVGYTF
>TRBV27|TRBJ2-5|.|.
TGTGCCAGCCGCCCCGGGATAGCCAAAGAGACCCAGTACTTC
CASRPGIAKETQYF
>TRBV5-1|TRBJ2-7|.|.
TGCGCCAGCAGCTTGGCCGGGACAAGTTACGAGCAGTACTTC
CASSLAGTSYEQYF
>TRBV29-1|TRBJ2-3|few|.
TGCAGCGTTATTAGTAAGGGTGGTACGCAGTATTTT
CSVISKGGTQYF
>TRBV18|TRBJ1-5|.|.
TGTGCCAGCTCACCTGCGGGGAATCAGCCCCAGCATTTT
CASSPAGNQPQHF
>TRBV7-9|TRBJ2-7|.|.
TGTGCCAGCAGCTTAGGGGGCAGCTTTACCTCCTACGAGCAGTACTTC
CASSLGGSFTSYEQYF
>TRBV5-1|TRBJ2-5|few|TRBD1
TGCGCCAGCAGCTTGGCGACAGGGACGGAGACCCAGTACTTC
CASSLATGTETQYF
>TRBV2|TRBJ2-3|.|.
TGTGCCAGAAAGGGGACTGGCACAGATACGCAGTATTTT
CARKGTGTDTQYF
>TRBV7-6|TRBJ2-7|.|.
TGTGCCAGCAGCTTGAGCGTCTCCTACGAGCAGTACTTC
CASSLSVSYEQYF
>TRBV19|TRBJ2-1|few|TRBD2
TGTGCCAGTAGTATCCAGCGGGGTACGAATGAGCAGTTCTTC
CASSIQRGTNEQFF
>TRBV5-1|TRBJ2-3|.|.
TGCGCCAGCAGCTTGAGAGGACTACCCACAGATACGCAGTATTTT
CASSLRGLPTDTQYF
>TRBV5-1|TRBJ2-5|.|.
TGCGCCAGCAGCTTGGACAGGGTGGAGACCCAGTACTTC
CASSLDRVETQYF
>TRBV30|TRBJ2-7|.|TRBD1
TGTGCCTGGAGTTCGACAGGGTCCAACGAGCAGTACTTC
CAWSSTGSNEQYF
>TRBV30|TRBJ2-6|.|.
TGTGCCTGTCGGGACACTAGATCTGGGGCCAACGTCCTGACTTTC
CACRDTRSGANVLTF
>TRBV5-1|TRBJ1-1|.|TRBD1
TGCGCCAGCAGCCCGACGACAGGGTTGTTCACTGAAGCTTTCTTT
CASSPTTGLFTEAFF
>TRBV9|TRBJ2-7|.|TRBD1
TGTGCCAGCGCGGACAGGACCTACTACGGGCAGTACTTC
CASADRTYYGQYF
>TRBV2|TRBJ2-5|.|.
TGTGCCAGCAGTGACATCGAAGAGACCCAGTACTTC
CASSDIEETQYF
>TRBV14|TRBJ2-3|few|TRBD2
TGTGCCAGCAGCCTCCGACCGGGACTAGCAGTGGATACGCAGTATTTT
CASSLRPGLAVDTQYF
>TRBV29-1|TRBJ2-7|.|TRBD1
TGCAGCGTTGAACAGGACAGGGGCTACGAGCAGTACTTC
CSVEQDRGYEQYF
>TRBV5-6|TRBJ1-5|few|.
TGTGCCAGCAGCTTGGCCAGGGCGATTAATCAGCCCCAGCATTTT
CASSLARAINQPQHF
>TRBV9|TRBJ1-2|many|TRBD1
TGTGCCAGCACCATATATACAGGGGGCCATGGCTACACCTTC
CASTIYTGGHGYTF
>TRBV6-6|TRBJ2-5|.|TRBD2
TGTGCCAGCAGTTACTCGAGGCCTAGCGGGCAAGAGACCCAGTACTTC
CASSYSRPSGQETQYF
>TRBV29-1|TRBJ2-7|.|.
TGCAGCGCTGGAGGACAGACCTACGAGCAGTACTTC
CSAGGQTYEQYF
>TRBV15|TRBJ2-2|.|.
TGTGCCACCAGCAGAGGCGGATCACGGACCGGGGAGCTGTTTTTT
CATSRGGSRTGELFF